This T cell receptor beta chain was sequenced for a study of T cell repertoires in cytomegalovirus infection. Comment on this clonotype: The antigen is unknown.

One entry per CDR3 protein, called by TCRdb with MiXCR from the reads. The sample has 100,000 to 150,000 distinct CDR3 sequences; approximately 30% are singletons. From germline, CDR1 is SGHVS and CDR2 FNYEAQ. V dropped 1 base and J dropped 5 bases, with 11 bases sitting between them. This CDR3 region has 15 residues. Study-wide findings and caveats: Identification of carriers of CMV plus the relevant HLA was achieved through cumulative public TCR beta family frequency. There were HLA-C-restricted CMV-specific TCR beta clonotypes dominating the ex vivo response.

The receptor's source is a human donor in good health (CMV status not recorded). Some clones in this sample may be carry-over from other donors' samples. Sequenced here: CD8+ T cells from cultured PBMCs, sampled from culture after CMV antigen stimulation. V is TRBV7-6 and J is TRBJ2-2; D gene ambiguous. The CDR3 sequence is CASSLEAVGTGELFF. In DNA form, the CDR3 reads TGTGCCAGCAGCTTAGAGGCAGTAGGTACCGGGGAGCTGTTTTTT. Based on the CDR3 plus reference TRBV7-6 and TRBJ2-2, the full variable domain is GAGVSQSPRYKVTKRGQDVALRCDPISGHVSLYWYRQALGQGPEFLTYFNYEAQQDKSGLPNDRFSAERPEGSISTLTIQRTEQRDSAMYRCASSLEAVGTGELFFGEGSRLTVL.